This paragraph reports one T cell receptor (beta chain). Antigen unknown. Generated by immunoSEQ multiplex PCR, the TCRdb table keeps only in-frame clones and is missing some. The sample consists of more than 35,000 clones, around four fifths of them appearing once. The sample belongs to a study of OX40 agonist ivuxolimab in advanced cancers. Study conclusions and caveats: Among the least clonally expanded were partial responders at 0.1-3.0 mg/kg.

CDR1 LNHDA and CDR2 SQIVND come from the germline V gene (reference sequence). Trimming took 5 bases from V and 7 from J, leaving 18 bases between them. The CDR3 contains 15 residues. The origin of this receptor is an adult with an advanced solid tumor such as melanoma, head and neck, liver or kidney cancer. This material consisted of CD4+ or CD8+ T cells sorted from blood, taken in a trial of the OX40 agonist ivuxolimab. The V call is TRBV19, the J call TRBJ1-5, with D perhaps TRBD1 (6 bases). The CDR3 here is CASSFIPPGAQPQHF. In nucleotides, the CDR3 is TGTGCCAGTAGTTTTATCCCCCCAGGGGCCCAGCCCCAGCATTTT.